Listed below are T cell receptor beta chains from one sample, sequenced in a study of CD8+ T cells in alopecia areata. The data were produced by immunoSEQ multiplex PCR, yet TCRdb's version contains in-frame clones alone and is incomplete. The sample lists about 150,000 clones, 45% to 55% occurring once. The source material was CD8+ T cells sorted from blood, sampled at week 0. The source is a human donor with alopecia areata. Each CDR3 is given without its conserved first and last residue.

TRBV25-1	ASSGRGDEQF
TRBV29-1	SVLRTPRGAYGYT
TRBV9	ASSEGGNTEAF
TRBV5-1	ASSSSGTGFTGELF
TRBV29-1	SVAGGSQETQY
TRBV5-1	ASSLDPDGEQY
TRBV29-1	SVETGMNTEAF
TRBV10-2	ASSEGRGSEAF
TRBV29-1	SVPGGYGYT
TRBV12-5	ASGLPTSIAQY
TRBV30	AWSTENTEAF
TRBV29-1	SVTGGNNYGYT
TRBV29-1	SVESGSVGRTEAF
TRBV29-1	SVVPTNTEAF
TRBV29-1	SASRSYGYT
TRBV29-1	SVPHRKGYGYT
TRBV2	ASSRDLDNYNEQF
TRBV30	AYHAGGPTDTQY
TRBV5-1	ASSPRALTDTQY
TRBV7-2	ASSTGQGARTEAF
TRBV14	ASSQDRGPYGYT
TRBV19	ASRPTSTDTQY
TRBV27	ASSLILARGSGTDTQY
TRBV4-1	ASSQDPPTGEFYEQY
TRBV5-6	ASSPVTGANVLT
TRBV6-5	ASSYGFNYGYT
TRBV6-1	ASAWGQGNEQF
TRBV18	ASSPPMSGSPLH
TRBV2	ASRDIRGKEKLF
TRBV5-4	ASSLGSNTEAF
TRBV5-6	ASSLRLVGSYNEQF
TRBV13	ASSPQGITEAF
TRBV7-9	ASSLEGSPLH
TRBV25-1	ASSEGDGDTQY
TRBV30	AWSDTYEQY
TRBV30	AWSIGLQTEAF
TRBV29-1	SVETAGRNTGELF
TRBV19	ASSLGQGQSNTEAF
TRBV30	ASDGEGTGELF
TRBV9	ASSVPQGTEAF
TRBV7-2	ASSLHVGGTDTQY